What follows describes a single TCR beta chain. The data were taken from a study of blood T cell repertoires in COVID-19. Across the whole study: Samples came from the United States, Italy and Spain, spanning acute and convalescent COVID-19.

With 3 bases removed from V and 0 bases from J, the gap between germline ends came to 15 bases. CDR1 is MGHDK and CDR2 is SYGVNS in the germline V gene. This CDR3 spans 17 amino acids. Authors' analysis steps: Cell counts per sample came from amplifying reference gene primers. TCRdb's table, derived via immunoSEQ multiplex PCR, lists solely in-frame clones and lacks some. The V and J calls and clone size come from that table; D and trimming were worked out from the DNA. The data show around 94,000 clones, approximately 86% seen once. The sequencing input was peripheral blood. This receptor was taken from a man between 50 and 59 years old with active or convalescent COVID-19. The chain joins TRBV25-1 to TRBJ1-5, with D possibly being TRBD1 (5 bases). CDR3 bases: TGTGCCAGCAGTGACCATCGACAGTTTTATAGCAATCAGCCCCAGCATTTT. Amino acid sequence: CASSDHRQFYSNQPQHF.